The clone carrying this T cell receptor beta chain was seen only a few times. The target antigen is unknown. This clone may be a read error of a much larger clone one base away. Unique molecular identifiers were used to barcode this TCRbeta library. TCRdb reanalysed the PCR reads using MiXCR and keeps one entry per CDR3 protein. Of some 180,000 distinct CDR3 sequences listed, about 7% are singletons. V dropped 7 bases and J dropped 4 bases, with 16 bases sitting between them. The CDR3 has 13 amino acids. Germline V gene data show CDR1 as DFQATT and CDR2 as SNEGSKA (reference sequence). This specimen belongs to a study of T-cell reconstitution after alpha-beta-depleted transplantation in children. Study-wide results and caveats: Where some patients showed high TCRbeta diversity at day 60, it came from recipient T cells and thymic progenitors that had survived. At the one-year point after transplant, T-cell counts and TCRbeta diversity were found to come mostly from T cells that had been newly produced. The origin of alpha-beta T cells about two months after transplant was reportedly several hundred expanded graft clones.

The TCR originated in a boy aged 2 to 10 with acute lymphoblastic leukemia, due to receive a stem cell transplant. This chain joins TRBV20-1 and TRBJ1-2; unclear D gene. This material consisted of PBMCs, taken before TCRalphabeta/CD19-depleted stem cell transplant. CDR3 in amino acids: CSGSESRFYGYTF. The CDR3 DNA reads TGCAGTGGCTCAGAGAGCAGATTCTATGGCTACACCTTC.